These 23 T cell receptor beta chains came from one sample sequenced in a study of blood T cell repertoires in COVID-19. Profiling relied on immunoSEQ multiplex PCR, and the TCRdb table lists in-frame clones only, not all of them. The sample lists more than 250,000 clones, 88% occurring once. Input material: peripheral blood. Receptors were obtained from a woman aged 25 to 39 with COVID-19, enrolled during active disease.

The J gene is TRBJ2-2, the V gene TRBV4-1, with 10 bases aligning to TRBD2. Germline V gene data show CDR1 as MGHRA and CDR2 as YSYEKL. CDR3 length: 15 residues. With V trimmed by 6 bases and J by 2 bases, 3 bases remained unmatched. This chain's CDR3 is CASSLAGVNTGELFF. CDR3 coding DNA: TGCGCCAGCAGTCTAGCGGGGGTAAACACCGGGGAGCTGTTTTTT.

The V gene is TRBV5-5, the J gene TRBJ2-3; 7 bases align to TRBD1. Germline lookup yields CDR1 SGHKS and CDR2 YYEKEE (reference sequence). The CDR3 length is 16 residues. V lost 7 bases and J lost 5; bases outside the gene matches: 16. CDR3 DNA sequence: TGTGCCAGCTCCCCAAGGGAAGGGGGCACAGTAGATACGCAGTATTTT. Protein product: CASSPREGGTVDTQYF.

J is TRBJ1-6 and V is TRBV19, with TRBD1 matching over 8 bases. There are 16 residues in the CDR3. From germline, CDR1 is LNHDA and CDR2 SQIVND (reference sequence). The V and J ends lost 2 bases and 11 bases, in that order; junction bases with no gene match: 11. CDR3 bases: TGTGCCAGTAGTATACGACAGGGGCGGATTGGTACACCCCTCCACTTT. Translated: CASSIRQGRIGTPLHF.

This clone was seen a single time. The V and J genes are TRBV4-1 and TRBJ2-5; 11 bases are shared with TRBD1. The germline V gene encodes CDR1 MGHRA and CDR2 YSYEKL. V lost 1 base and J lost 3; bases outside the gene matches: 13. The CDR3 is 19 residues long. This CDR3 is CASSQAFFGQGAGKETQYF. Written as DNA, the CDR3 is TGCGCCAGCAGCCAAGCATTTTTTGGACAGGGGGCCGGGAAAGAGACCCAGTACTTC.

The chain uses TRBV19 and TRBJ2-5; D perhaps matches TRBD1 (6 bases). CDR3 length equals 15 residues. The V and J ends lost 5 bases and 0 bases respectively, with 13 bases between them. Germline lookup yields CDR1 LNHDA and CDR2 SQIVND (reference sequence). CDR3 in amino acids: CASSRPGQDQETQYF. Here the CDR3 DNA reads TGTGCCAGTAGTCGGCCGGGACAAGACCAAGAGACCCAGTACTTC. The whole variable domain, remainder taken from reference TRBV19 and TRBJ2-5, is DGGITQSPKYLFRKEGQNVTLSCEQNLNHDAMYWYRQDPGQGLRLIYYSQIVNDFQKGDIAEGYSVSREKKESFPLTVTSAQKNPTAFYLCASSRPGQDQETQYFGPGTRLLVL.

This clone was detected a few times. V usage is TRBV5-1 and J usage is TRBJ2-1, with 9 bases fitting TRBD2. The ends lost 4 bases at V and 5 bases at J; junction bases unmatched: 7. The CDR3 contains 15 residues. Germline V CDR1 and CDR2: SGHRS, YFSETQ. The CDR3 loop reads CASSPTSGFNNEQFF. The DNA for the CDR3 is TGCGCCAGCAGCCCTACTAGCGGGTTTAACAATGAGCAGTTCTTC.

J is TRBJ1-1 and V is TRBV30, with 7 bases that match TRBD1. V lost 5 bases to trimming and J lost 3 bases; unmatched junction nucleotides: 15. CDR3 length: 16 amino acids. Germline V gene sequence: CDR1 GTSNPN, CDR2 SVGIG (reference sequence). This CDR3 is CAWGAPPTGLDTEAFF. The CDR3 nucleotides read TGTGCCTGGGGAGCCCCACCGACAGGGTTGGACACTGAAGCTTTCTTT. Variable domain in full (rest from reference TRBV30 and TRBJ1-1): SQTIHQWPATLVQPVGSPLSLECTVEGTSNPNLYWYRQAAGRGLQLLFYSVGIGQISSEVPQNLSASRPQDRQFILSSKKLLLSDSGFYLCAWGAPPTGLDTEAFFGQGTRLTVV.

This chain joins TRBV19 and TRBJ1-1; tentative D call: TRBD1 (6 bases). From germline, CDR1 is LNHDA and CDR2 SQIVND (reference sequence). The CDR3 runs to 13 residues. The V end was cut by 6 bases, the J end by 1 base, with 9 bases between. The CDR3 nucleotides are TGTGCCAGTAGCAGGACAGCGAACACTGAAGCTTTCTTT. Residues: CASSRTANTEAFF.

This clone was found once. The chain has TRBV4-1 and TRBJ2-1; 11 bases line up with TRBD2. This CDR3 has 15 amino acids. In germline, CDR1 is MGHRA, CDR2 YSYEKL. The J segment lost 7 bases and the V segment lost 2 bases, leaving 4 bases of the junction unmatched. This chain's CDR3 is CASSQPTSGTNEQFF. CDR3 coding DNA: TGCGCCAGCAGCCAACCGACTAGCGGGACAAATGAGCAGTTCTTC.

CDR3 nucleotides: TGTGCCAGTAGTAGTCAGGCGTTTAACTATGGCTACACCTTC. Translated: CASSSQAFNYGYTF. The chain links TRBV19 to TRBJ1-2; D uncertain. Trimming left V 4 bases short and J 1 base short, with 10 bases between. The CDR3 runs 14 residues. Germline V gives CDR1 LNHDA, CDR2 SQIVND (reference sequence).

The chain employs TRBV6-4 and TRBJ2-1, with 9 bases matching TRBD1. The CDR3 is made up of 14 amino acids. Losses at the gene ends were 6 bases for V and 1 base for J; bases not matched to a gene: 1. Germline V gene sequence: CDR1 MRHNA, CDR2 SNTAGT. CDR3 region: CASRGQGSYNEQFF. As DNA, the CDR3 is TGTGCCAGCAGAGGACAGGGGTCCTACAATGAGCAGTTCTTC.

CDR3 region: CASSKGTQTYEQYF. DNA of the CDR3: TGTGCCAGCAGCAAAGGGACACAGACCTACGAGCAGTACTTC. The chain joins TRBV6-2 or TRBV6-3 to TRBJ2-7; D perhaps matches TRBD1 (6 bases). Trimming cost V 6 bases and J 2 bases, with 14 bases left between them. CDR1 MNHEY and CDR2 SVGEGT come from the germline V gene. The CDR3 totals 14 residues.

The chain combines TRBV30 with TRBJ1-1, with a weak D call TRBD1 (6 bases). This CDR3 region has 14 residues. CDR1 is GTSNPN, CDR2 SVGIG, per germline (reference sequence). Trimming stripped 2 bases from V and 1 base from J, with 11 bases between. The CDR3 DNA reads TGTGCCTGGAGTCGGGACACCCCGAACACTGAAGCTTTCTTT. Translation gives CAWSRDTPNTEAFF.

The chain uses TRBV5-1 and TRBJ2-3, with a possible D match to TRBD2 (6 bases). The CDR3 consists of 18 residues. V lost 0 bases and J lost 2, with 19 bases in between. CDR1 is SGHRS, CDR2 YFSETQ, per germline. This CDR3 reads CASSLAVWGVVNTDTQYF. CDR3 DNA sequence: TGCGCCAGCAGCTTGGCCGTTTGGGGGGTGGTTAACACAGATACGCAGTATTTT.

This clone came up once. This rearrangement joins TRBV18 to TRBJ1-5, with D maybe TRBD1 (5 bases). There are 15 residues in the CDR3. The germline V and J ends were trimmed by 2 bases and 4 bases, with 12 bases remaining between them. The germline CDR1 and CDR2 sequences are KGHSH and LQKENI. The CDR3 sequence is CASSPGVGVNQPQHF. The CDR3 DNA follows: TGTGCCAGCTCACCAGGGGTAGGGGTAAATCAGCCCCAGCATTTT.

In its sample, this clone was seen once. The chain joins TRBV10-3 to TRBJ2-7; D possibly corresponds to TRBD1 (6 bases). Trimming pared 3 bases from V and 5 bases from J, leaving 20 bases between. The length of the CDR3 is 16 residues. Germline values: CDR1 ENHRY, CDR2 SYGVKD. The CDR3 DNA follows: TGTGCCATCAGTGACCGCGATTCAACAGGGATTAACGAGCAGTACTTC. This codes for CAISDRDSTGINEQYF.

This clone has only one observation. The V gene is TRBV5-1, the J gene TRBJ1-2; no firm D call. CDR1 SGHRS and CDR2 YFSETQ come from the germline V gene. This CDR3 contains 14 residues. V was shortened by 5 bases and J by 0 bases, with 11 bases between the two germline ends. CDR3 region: CASRYDTSNYGYTF. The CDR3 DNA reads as TGCGCCAGCAGATATGACACGTCTAACTATGGCTACACCTTC.

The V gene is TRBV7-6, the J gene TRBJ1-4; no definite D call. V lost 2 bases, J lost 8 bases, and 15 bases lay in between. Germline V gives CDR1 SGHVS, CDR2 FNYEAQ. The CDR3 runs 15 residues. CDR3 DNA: TGTGCCAGCAGCTTATCGGTTCTCGCTAGGGAAAAACTGTTTTTT. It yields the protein CASSLSVLAREKLFF.

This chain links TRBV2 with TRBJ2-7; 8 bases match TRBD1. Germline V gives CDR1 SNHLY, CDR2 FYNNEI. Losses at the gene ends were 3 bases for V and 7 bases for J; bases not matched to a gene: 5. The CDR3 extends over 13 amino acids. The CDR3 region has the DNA TGTGCCAGCAGTGATCAGGGGGCGAGAGAGCAGTACTTC. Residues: CASSDQGAREQYF.

DNA for the CDR3: TGTGCCTGGAGTGGACTGCTGAGCTCTGGAAACACCATATATTTT. This translates into CAWSGLLSSGNTIYF. V gene TRBV30 combines with J gene TRBJ1-3; D remains unclear. The CDR3 extends over 15 amino acids. V was shortened by 1 base and J by 0 bases, with 10 bases between the two germline ends. Per germline, CDR1 GTSNPN and CDR2 SVGIG (reference sequence).

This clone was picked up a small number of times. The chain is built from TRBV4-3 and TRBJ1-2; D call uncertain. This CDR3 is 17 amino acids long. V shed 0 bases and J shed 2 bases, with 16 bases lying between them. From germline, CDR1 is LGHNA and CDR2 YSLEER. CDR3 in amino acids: CASSQEWRQSLNYGYTF. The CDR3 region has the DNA TGCGCCAGCAGCCAAGAGTGGCGGCAGTCCTTAAACTATGGCTACACCTTC.

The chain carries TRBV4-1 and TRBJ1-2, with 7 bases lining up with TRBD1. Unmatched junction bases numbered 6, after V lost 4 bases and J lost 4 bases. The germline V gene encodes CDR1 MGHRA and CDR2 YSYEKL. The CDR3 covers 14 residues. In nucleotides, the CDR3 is TGCGCCAGCAGCCTCACAGGGGAAGGCTATGGCTACACCTTC. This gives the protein CASSLTGEGYGYTF.

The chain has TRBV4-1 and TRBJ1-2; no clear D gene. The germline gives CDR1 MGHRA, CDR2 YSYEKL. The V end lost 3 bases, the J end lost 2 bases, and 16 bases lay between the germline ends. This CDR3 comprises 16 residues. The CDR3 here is CASSQNPQTGNYGYTF. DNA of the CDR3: TGCGCCAGCAGCCAGAACCCACAGACGGGAAACTATGGCTACACCTTC.